A single T cell receptor beta chain is shown here with its context. The study drew donors from healthy Caucasian individuals in Russia aged about 6 to 95. This sample is part of a study of blood T cells in healthy people across ages. For the second PCR, which ran for about 6 to 11 cycles, a sample-barcoded 5' primer and a J-beta primer mix were used. TCRdb redid the calling of the 5' RACE reads with MiXCR, one entry per CDR3 protein. The sample holds about a million distinct CDR3 sequences, under 40% seen once. Germline assignment: CDR1 LGHNA and CDR2 YSLEER. V shed 0 bases and J 1 base; nucleotides not matched to a gene: 11. CDR3 length equals 19 residues.

The TCR sequence derives from a man between 18 and 29 years old in good health. The chain combines TRBV4-3 with TRBJ2-2; 7 nucleotides line up with TRBD1. The material sequenced was blood. The CDR3 DNA reads TGCGCCAGCAGCCAAGACCCAAGGGGGCCTCGCGAGAACACCGGGGAGCTGTTTTTT. As protein: CASSQDPRGPRENTGELFF.